This TCR beta chain is from a study of response to subunit inactivated influenza vaccine. This CDR3 is 16 amino acids long. The V segment lost 5 bases and the J segment 0 bases; nucleotides outside the gene matches: 5. The germline V gene has CDR1 KGHSH and CDR2 LQKENI. TCRdb used MiXCR to reprocess the RT-PCR reads, holding one entry per CDR3 protein. The profile shows around 850,000 distinct CDR3 sequences, roughly 18% of them singletons. The clonotype comes from a man aged 50-59 years who received an inactivated influenza vaccine. Specimen: PBMCs from blood, collected 5 days after vaccination. This chain uses TRBV18 with TRBJ2-3; 10 bases align to TRBD2. CDR3 sequence reads: CASSALTSGSTDTQYF. CDR3 nucleotides: TGTGCCAGCTCAGCCCTGACTAGCGGGAGCACAGATACGCAGTATTTT.